This TCR beta chain was sequenced during a study of early T cells in non-severe SARS-CoV-2 infection. TCRdb processed the 5' RACE reads anew with MiXCR; each CDR3 protein has one entry. The sample carries 40,000 to 60,000 distinct CDR3 sequences, 10% to 15% recorded once. The CDR3 contains 14 residues. V was shortened by 3 bases and J by 3 bases, with 12 bases between the two germline ends. Germline assignment: CDR1 SGHRS and CDR2 YFSETQ. The receptor was derived from an adult who was a healthcare worker with PCR-confirmed SARS-CoV-2 infection or an uninfected control (not recorded which). The chain employs TRBV5-1 and TRBJ1-1, with D maybe TRBD1 (6 bases). The sample consisted of whole blood. For the CDR3, the DNA is TGCGCCAGCAGCTCCATTCCAGGGGACACTGAAGCTTTCTTT. Its translation is CASSSIPGDTEAFF. Variable domain in full (rest from reference TRBV5-1 and TRBJ1-1): KAGVTQTPRYLIKTRGQQVTLSCSPISGHRSVSWYQQTPGQGLQFLFEYFSETQRNKGNFPGRFSGRQFSNSRSEMNVSTLELGDSALYLCASSSIPGDTEAFFGQGTRLTVV.